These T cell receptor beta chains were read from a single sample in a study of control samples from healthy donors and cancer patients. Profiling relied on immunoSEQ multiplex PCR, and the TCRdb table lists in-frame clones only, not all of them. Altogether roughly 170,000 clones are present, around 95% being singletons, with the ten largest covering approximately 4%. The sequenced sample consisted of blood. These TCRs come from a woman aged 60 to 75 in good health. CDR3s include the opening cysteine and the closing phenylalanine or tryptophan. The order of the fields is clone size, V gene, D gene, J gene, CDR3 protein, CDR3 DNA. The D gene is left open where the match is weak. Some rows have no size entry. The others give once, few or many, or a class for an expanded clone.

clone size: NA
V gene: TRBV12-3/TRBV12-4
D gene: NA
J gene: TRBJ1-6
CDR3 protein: CASSLQGQGPLHF
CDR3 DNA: TGTGCCAGCAGTTTGCAGGGGCAAGGGCCCCTCCACTTT

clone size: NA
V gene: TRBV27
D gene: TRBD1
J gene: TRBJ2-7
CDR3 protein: CASSLSPGTGHYEQYF
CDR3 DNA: TGTGCCAGCAGTTTATCGCCCGGGACAGGACACTACGAGCAGTACTTC

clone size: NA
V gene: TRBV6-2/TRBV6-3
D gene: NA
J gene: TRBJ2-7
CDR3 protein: CASSYSGRKDYEQYF
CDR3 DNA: TGTGCCAGCAGTTACTCGGGCAGGAAAGACTACGAGCAGTACTTC

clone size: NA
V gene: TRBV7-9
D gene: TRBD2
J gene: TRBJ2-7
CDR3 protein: CASSSTRGSYEQYF
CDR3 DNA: TGTGCCAGCAGCTCAACGCGGGGGTCCTACGAGCAGTACTTC

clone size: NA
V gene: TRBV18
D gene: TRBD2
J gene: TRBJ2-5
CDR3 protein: CASSPGLAGETQYF
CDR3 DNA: TGTGCCAGCTCACCGGGACTAGCGGGTGAGACCCAGTACTTC

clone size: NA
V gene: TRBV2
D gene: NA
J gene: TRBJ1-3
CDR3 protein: CASISTRTGNTIYF
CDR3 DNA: TGTGCCAGCATTTCCACTCGAACTGGAAACACCATATATTTT

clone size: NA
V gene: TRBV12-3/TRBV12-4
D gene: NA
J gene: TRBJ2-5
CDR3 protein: CASRFSQETQYF
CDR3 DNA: TGTGCCAGTAGGTTCAGTCAAGAGACCCAGTACTTC

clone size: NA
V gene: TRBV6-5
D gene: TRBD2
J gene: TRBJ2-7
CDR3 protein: CASRKAGGNYEQYF
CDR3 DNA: TGTGCCAGCAGGAAAGCGGGGGGAAACTACGAGCAGTACTTC

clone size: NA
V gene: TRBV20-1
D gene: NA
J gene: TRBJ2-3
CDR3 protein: CSASLRGTDTQYF
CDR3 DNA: TGCAGTGCTAGTTTGCGGGGCACAGATACGCAGTATTTT

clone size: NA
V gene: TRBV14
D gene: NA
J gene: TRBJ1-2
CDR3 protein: CASSQEKGDYGYTF
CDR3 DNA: TGTGCCAGCAGCCAAGAGAAAGGGGACTATGGCTACACCTTC

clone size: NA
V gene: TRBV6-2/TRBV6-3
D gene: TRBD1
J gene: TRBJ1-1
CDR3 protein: CASSYGSRGVSEAFF
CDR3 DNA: TGTGCCAGCAGTTACGGGAGCAGGGGGGTTTCTGAAGCTTTCTTT

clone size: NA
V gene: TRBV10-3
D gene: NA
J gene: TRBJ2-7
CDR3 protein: CAISEETKNYEQYF
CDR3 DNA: TGTGCCATCAGTGAAGAGACTAAAAACTACGAGCAGTACTTC

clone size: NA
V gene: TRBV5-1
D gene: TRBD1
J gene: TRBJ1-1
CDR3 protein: CASSSSGGNTEAFF
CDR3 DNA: TGCGCCAGCAGCTCCTCAGGGGGCAACACTGAAGCTTTCTTT

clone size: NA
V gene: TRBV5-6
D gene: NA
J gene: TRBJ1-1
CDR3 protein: CASSFDTSENTEAFF
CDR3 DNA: TGTGCCAGCAGCTTTGACACCTCGGAGAACACTGAAGCTTTCTTT

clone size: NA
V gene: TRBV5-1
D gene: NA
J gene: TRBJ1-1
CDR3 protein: CASSLLLNTEAFF
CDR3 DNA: TGCGCCAGCAGCTTGTTACTGAACACTGAAGCTTTCTTT

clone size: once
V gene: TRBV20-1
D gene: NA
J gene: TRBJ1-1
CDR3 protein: CSAHGRPEAFF
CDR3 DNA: TGCAGTGCTCATGGACGGCCTGAAGCTTTCTTT

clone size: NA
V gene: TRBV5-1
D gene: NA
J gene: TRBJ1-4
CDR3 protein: CASSQGTGKNGQQRFF
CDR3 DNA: TGCGCCAGCAGCCAGGGGACGGGGAAGAACGGTCAACAACGGTTTTTT

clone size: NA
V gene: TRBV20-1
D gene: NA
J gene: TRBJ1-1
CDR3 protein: CSATGNTEAFF
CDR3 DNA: TGCAGTGCTACAGGGAACACTGAAGCTTTCTTT

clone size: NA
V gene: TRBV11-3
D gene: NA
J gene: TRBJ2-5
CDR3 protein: CASSLEGEATQYF
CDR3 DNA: TGTGCCAGCAGCTTAGAGGGGGAAGCGACCCAGTACTTC

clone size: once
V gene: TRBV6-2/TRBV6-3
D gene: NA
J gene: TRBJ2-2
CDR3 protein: CASSYSRGSAVWTGELFF
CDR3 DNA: TGTGCCAGCAGTTACTCTAGGGGATCCGCGGTGTGGACCGGGGAGCTGTTTTTT

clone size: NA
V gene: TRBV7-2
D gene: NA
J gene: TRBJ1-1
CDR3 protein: CASSSDWSEAFF
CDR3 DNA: TGTGCCAGCAGCTCCGACTGGTCTGAAGCTTTCTTT

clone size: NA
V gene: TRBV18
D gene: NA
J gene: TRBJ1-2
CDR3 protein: CASSPIPAGDYGYTF
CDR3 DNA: TGTGCCAGCTCACCAATCCCCGCGGGAGACTATGGCTACACCTTC

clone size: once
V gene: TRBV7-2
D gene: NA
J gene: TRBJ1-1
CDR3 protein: CASSLQRGEAFF
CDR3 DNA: TGTGCCAGCAGCCTACAACGAGGTGAAGCTTTCTTT

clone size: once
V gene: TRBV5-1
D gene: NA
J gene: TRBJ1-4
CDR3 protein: CASSLRGYDEKLFF
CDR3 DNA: TGCGCCAGCAGCCTGAGGGGGTATGATGAAAAACTGTTTTTT

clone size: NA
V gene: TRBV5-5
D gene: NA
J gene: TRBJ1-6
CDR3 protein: CASSPIGDLNNSPLHF
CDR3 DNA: TGTGCCAGCAGCCCTATAGGGGACCTGAATAATTCACCCCTCCACTTT

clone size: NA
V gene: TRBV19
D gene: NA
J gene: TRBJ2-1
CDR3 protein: CASSRVATNYNEQFF
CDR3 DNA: TGTGCCAGTAGTAGGGTAGCGACAAACTACAATGAGCAGTTCTTC

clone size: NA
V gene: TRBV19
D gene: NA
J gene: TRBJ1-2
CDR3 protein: CASRTHGADNYGYTF
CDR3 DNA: TGTGCCAGTAGAACACACGGGGCGGATAACTATGGCTACACCTTC

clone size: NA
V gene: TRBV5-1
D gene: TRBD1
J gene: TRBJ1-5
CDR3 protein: CASSLGGDSYQPQHF
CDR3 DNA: TGCGCCAGCAGCTTGGGTGGGGACAGTTATCAGCCCCAGCATTTT

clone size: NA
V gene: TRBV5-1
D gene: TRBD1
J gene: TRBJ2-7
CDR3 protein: CASSWGTGVTYEQYF
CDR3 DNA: TGCGCCAGCAGCTGGGGGACAGGGGTTACCTACGAGCAGTACTTC

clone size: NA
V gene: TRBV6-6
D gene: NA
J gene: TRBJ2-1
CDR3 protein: CASSPDWGVYNEQFF
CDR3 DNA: TGTGCCAGCAGTCCCGACTGGGGTGTATACAATGAGCAGTTCTTC

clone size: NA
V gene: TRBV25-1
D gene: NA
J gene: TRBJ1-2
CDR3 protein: CASSVDTFYGYTF
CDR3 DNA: TGTGCCAGCAGTGTAGACACCTTCTATGGCTACACCTTC

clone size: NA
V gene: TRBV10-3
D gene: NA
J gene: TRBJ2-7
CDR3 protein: CAISGGYEQYF
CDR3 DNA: TGTGCCATCAGTGGGGGCTACGAGCAGTACTTC

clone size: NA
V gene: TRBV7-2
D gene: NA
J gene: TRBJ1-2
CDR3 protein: CASSLAGEGHYGYTF
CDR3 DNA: TGTGCCAGCAGCTTAGCGGGAGAGGGGCATTATGGCTACACCTTC

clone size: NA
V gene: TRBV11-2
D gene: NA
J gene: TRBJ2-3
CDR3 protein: CASSSDIGTDTQYF
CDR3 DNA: TGTGCCAGCAGCTCGGACATTGGCACAGATACGCAGTATTTT

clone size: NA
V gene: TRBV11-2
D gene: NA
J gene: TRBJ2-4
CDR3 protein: CASSLSSALAKNIQYF
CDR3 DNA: TGTGCCAGCAGCTTATCCAGTGCCCTAGCCAAAAACATTCAGTACTTC

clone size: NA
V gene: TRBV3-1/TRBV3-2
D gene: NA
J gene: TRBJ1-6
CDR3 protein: CASSQEGLSHLNSPLHF
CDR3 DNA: TGTGCCAGCAGCCAAGAAGGACTGTCTCACCTTAATTCACCCCTCCACTTT

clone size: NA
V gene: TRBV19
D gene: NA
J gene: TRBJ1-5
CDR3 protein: CASSQGSLIQPQHF
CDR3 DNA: TGTGCCAGTAGTCAGGGGTCTTTAATCCAGCCCCAGCATTTT

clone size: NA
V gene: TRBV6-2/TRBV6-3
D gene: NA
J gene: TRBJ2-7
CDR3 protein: CASSYDTRGAYEQYF
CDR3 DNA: TGTGCCAGCAGTTACGATACCAGGGGAGCCTACGAGCAGTACTTC

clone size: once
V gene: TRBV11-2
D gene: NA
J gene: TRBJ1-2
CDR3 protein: CASSLVFLADGYTF
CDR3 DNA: TGTGCCAGCAGCTTAGTTTTTTTGGCGGATGGCTACACCTTC

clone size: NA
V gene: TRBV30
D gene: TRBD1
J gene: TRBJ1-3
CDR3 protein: CAWSGQGGYTIYF
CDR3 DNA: TGTGCCTGGAGTGGACAGGGTGGATACACCATATATTTT

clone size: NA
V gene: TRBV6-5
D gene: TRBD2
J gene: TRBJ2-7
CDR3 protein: CASSRPLFGGYEQYF
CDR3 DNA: TGTGCCAGCAGTCGACCCCTTTTCGGGGGGTACGAGCAGTACTTC

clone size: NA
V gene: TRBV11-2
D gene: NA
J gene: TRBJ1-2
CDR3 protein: CASRQGTLYGYTF
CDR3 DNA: TGTGCCAGCAGACAAGGGACACTCTATGGCTACACCTTC

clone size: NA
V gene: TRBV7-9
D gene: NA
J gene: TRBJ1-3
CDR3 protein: CASSFDSGNTIYF
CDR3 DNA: TGTGCCAGCAGCTTCGACAGCGGAAACACCATATATTTT

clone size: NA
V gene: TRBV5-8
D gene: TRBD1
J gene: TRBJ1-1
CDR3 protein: CASSLRGGQGGTEAFF
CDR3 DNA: TGTGCCAGCAGCTTGAGAGGCGGGCAGGGGGGCACTGAAGCTTTCTTT

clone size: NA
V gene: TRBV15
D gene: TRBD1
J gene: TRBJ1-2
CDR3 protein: CATSRDRGPLFWGYTF
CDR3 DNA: TGTGCCACCAGCAGGGACAGGGGGCCTTTATTTTGGGGCTACACCTTC

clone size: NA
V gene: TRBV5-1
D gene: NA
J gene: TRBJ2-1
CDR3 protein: CASSYRDTHNEQFF
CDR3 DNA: TGCGCCAGCAGCTACAGGGACACCCACAATGAGCAGTTCTTC